This T cell receptor (beta chain) was sequenced in a study of blood T cell repertoires in COVID-19. Study in general: Some COVID-19 samples were acute and others convalescent; all came from the United States, Italy and Spain.

TCRdb keeps only in-frame clones here, not all; method: immunoSEQ multiplex PCR. The profile shows 150,000 to 200,000 clones, around 73% of them singletons. Trimming left V 0 bases short and J 4 bases short, with 12 bases between. This CDR3 is 16 amino acids long. CDR1 and CDR2 (germline): MGHDK, SYGVNS. The rearrangement links TRBV25-1 to TRBJ1-4; a weak D match, TRBD1 (5 bases). The receptor comes from a woman aged 50 to 60 who had recovered from COVID-19. The source material was PBMCs or T cells enriched from blood (not recorded which). The CDR3 DNA reads TGTGCCAGCAGTGAATATAAACAGGAGATTAATGAAAAACTGTTTTTT. It codes for CASSEYKQEINEKLFF. Filled out from reference TRBV25-1 and TRBJ1-4, the complete variable domain reads EADIYQTPRYLVIGTGKKITLECSQTMGHDKMYWYQQDPGMELHLIHYSYGVNSTEKGDLSSESTVSRIRTEHFPLTLESARPSHTSQYLCASSEYKQEINEKLFFGSGTQLSVL.